This TCR beta chain was sequenced during a study of blood T cell repertoires in COVID-19. Only in-frame clones appear in the TCRdb table, and some are missing; sequencing was by immunoSEQ multiplex PCR. The sample contains 250,000 or so clones, 86% of which appear only once. CDR1 is LGHDT and CDR2 is YNNKEL in the germline V gene (reference sequence). The V end was cut by 0 bases, the J end by 11 bases, with 10 bases between. The CDR3 sequence is 12 residues long. As regards this clone: Distinct nucleotide sequences in the sample also encode this CDR3.

The V gene is TRBV3-1 (or the pseudogene TRBV3-2), the J gene TRBJ1-1; D is ambiguous. The source of this sequence is a man aged 40-49 years with active or convalescent COVID-19. The sample was peripheral blood. DNA of the CDR3: TGTGCCAGCAGCCAAGATCCAGGTGGGGCTTTCTTT. Amino acids: CASSQDPGGAFF.